This T cell receptor (beta chain) was recovered during a study of radiation and T cells in renal cell carcinoma. Study findings and constraints: Compared with controls, irradiated tumors had more, larger dominant CDR3 motifs. Without pretreatment biopsies, baseline tumor clonotype presence was undetermined.

With regard to this clone: Its target is unknown.

V lost 8 bases to trimming and J lost 4 bases, with 15 bases between them. Germline assignment: CDR1 MGHRA and CDR2 YSYEKL. CDR3 length: 14 amino acids. Regarding treatment: 15 Gy SBRT to primary tumor, nephrectomy 4 weeks later. Nephrectomy followed 15 Gy stereotactic body radiation by 4 weeks. The patient's renal cell carcinoma had clear cell pathology. Produced via immunoSEQ multiplex PCR; TCRdb's table is partial and in-frame only. The sample holds 15,000 to 20,000 clones; over 45% are singletons and the top ten take about 11%. The chain employs TRBV4-1 and TRBJ2-1; D unclear. The input for sequencing was tumor tissue, taken from a patient whose treatment included radiotherapy and nephrectomy. The source of this sequence is a man in his forties or fifties with renal cell carcinoma. CDR3 DNA: TGCGCCAGCGGCCGCCCCGCACTTTACAATGAGCAGTTCTTC. It codes for CASGRPALYNEQFF.